These T cell receptor beta chains were read from a single sample in a study of blood T cell repertoires in COVID-19. Profiling relied on immunoSEQ multiplex PCR, and the TCRdb table lists in-frame clones only, not all of them. The data contain around 370,000 clones, around 86% of them singletons. Sequencing was carried out using peripheral blood. The receptors originated from a woman between 50 and 59 years old with COVID-19, enrolled during active disease. Each CDR3 is given with its conserved first and last residue. Each record gives: J gene, D gene, clone size, V gene, CDR3 protein, CDR3 DNA. D genes are given only for firm matches. Clone size is not always given. Where it is, it says once, few, many or a class for expanded clones.

>TRBJ2-2|NA|NA|TRBV9
CASSVGEITGELFF
TGTGCCAGCAGCGTCGGGGAAATAACCGGGGAGCTGTTTTTT
>TRBJ1-1|NA|NA|TRBV16
CASSPSERKNTEAFF
TGTGCCAGCAGCCCCTCTGAGAGAAAGAACACTGAAGCTTTCTTT
>TRBJ2-2|NA|NA|TRBV4-3
CASSQSGLYTGELFF
TGCGCCAGCAGCCAGAGCGGCCTTTACACCGGGGAGCTGTTTTTT
>TRBJ2-1|NA|NA|TRBV18
CASFPSQSSYNEQFF
TGTGCCAGCTTCCCTAGCCAAAGCTCCTACAATGAGCAGTTCTTC
>TRBJ2-4|NA|NA|TRBV6-1
CASSEPRQLAKNIQYF
TGTGCCAGCAGTGAACCTAGGCAGCTAGCCAAAAACATTCAGTACTTC
>TRBJ1-5|NA|NA|TRBV19
CASSPRFPGQPQHF
TGTGCCAGTAGTCCTAGGTTCCCGGGACAGCCCCAGCATTTT
>TRBJ2-5|NA|once|TRBV9
CASSVGVRGTETQYF
TGTGCCAGCAGCGTAGGCGTCCGGGGAACGGAGACCCAGTACTTC
>TRBJ1-5|TRBD1|NA|TRBV6-5
CASTWTGNYNQPQHF
TGTGCCAGCACCTGGACAGGGAATTACAATCAGCCCCAGCATTTT
>TRBJ2-1|NA|few|TRBV5-4
CASTLTSGLGNEQFF
TGTGCCAGCACCTTGACCAGCGGGCTCGGGAATGAGCAGTTCTTC
>TRBJ1-5|NA|few|TRBV29-1
CSVVQGSQPQHF
TGCAGCGTTGTACAGGGCAGTCAGCCCCAGCATTTT
>TRBJ2-7|TRBD2|NA|TRBV19
CAGYLEGTSPYEQYF
TGTGCCGGATACCTGGAGGGGACTAGCCCCTACGAGCAGTACTTC
>TRBJ2-1|TRBD2|NA|TRBV6-5
CASRRTGTRDNEQFF
TGTGCCAGCAGGCGGACCGGGACTAGGGACAATGAGCAGTTCTTC
>TRBJ1-1|NA|NA|TRBV7-8
CASSLAQINTEAFF
TGTGCCAGCAGCTTAGCTCAGATTAACACTGAAGCTTTCTTT
>TRBJ1-5|NA|few|TRBV30
CAYVLGNQPQHF
TGTGCCTATGTTCTCGGCAATCAGCCCCAGCATTTT
>TRBJ2-3|NA|NA|TRBV27
CASRLADTQYF
TGTGCCAGCAGACTTGCGGATACGCAGTATTTT
>TRBJ2-3|TRBD2|NA|TRBV29-1
CSVDGGRDTQYF
TGCAGCGTGGACGGCGGGAGGGATACGCAGTATTTT
>TRBJ1-5|NA|NA|TRBV6-5
CASRRLVNQPQHF
TGTGCCAGCAGGAGACTTGTGAATCAGCCCCAGCATTTT
>TRBJ1-2|NA|NA|TRBV14
CASSGQTYYGYTF
TGTGCCAGCAGCGGACAGACATACTATGGCTACACCTTC
>TRBJ2-1|NA|NA|TRBV11-2
CASSLLGGGYSYNEQFF
TGTGCCAGCAGCTTATTGGGAGGCGGTTACTCCTACAATGAGCAGTTCTTC
>TRBJ1-2|NA|NA|TRBV30
CAQGANYGYTF
TGTGCACAGGGTGCGAACTATGGCTACACCTTC
>TRBJ2-7|NA|NA|TRBV7-9
CASSFPGVTIYEQYF
TGTGCCAGCAGCTTCCCAGGGGTCACAATATACGAGCAGTACTTC
>TRBJ1-1|TRBD1|NA|TRBV9
CASSVEDRGTAEAFF
TGTGCCAGCAGCGTAGAAGACAGGGGCACGGCTGAAGCTTTCTTT